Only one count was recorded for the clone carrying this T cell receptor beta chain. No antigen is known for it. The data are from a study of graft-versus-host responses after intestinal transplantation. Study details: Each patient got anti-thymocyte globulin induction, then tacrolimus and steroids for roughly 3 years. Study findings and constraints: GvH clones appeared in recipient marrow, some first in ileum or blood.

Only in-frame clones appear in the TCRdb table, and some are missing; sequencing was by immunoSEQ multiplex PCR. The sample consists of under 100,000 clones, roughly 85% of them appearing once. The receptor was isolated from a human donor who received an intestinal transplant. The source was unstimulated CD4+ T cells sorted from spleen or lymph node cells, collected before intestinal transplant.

As DNA, the CDR3 is TGTGCCAGCAGTCCGAACGCGGGGGGTCCCGAAAAACTGTTTTTT. It encodes CASSPNAGGPEKLFF. The gene calls are TRBV9 and TRBJ1-4; D is possibly TRBD1 (5 bases). CDR3 length: 15 amino acids. Germline CDR1 SGDLS, CDR2 YYNGEE. V lost 5 bases to trimming and J lost 8 bases, with 19 bases between them.